The clone carrying this T cell receptor (beta chain) was picked up one time. Sequence at one end of the junction differs from germline and may be a read error. The sample belongs to a study of T cells in Graves' hyperthyroidism and ophthalmopathy. Germline loops: CDR1 SGHRS, CDR2 YFSETQ. This CDR3 has 13 residues. Using RNA transcripts as the source, TCR beta CDR3 regions were amplified. HTBI primers were the set used in a first-round RT-PCR of the TCR CDR3. In TCRdb, the multiplex PCR reads were re-called with MiXCR into one record per CDR3 protein. The sample holds around 350,000 distinct CDR3 sequences, about 20% seen once. Patients were excluded because of uncontrolled infection, other autoimmune disease, pregnancy or lactation. Orbital computed tomography, thyroid ultrasound, serum thyroxine and TRAb, and clinical symptoms together informed the diagnoses. Over 9 ml of fresh peripheral blood supplied the PBMCs.

This clonotype was sampled from a woman younger than 35 with Graves' hyperthyroidism. The chain employs TRBV5-1 and TRBJ1-2; TRBD1 might be the D (6 bases). Sequenced input: blood. The CDR3 DNA is TGCGCCTGCAGTCAGGACAGTTTCTATGGCTACACCTTC. Its protein is CACSQDSFYGYTF.